One and the same sample provided the 20 T cell receptor beta chains below, sequenced in a study of blood T cell repertoires in COVID-19. Profiling relied on immunoSEQ multiplex PCR, and the TCRdb table lists in-frame clones only, not all of them. The repertoire has hundreds of thousands of clones, more than 70% of them found once; the top ten carry about 1.2%. Sequenced: PBMCs or T cells enriched from blood (not recorded which). These receptors were taken from a woman between 40 and 55 years old with acute COVID-19.

The chain uses TRBV5-1 and TRBJ2-2; 7 bases align to TRBD1. V shed 6 bases and J 6 bases; nucleotides not matched to a gene: 14. Per the germline V gene, CDR1 is SGHRS and CDR2 is YFSETQ. The CDR3 is made up of 16 amino acids. CDR3 amino acids: CASKATGTDGAGELFF. The CDR3 bases are TGCGCCAGCAAGGCGACCGGGACAGACGGGGCCGGGGAGCTGTTTTTT.

This chain connects TRBV5-1 to TRBJ2-3, with 16 positions matching TRBD2. The junction had 3 bases not matched to a gene; V was cut back by 4 bases and J by 4 bases. The CDR3 extends over 16 amino acids. Germline loops: CDR1 SGHRS, CDR2 YFSETQ. CDR3 DNA sequence: TGCGCCAGCAGCCCGGGACTAGCGGGAGGGGCAGATACGCAGTATTTT. Its translation: CASSPGLAGGADTQYF.

The gene calls are TRBV24-1 and TRBJ2-5; D possibly corresponds to TRBD2 (6 bases). CDR1 is KGHDR, CDR2 SFDVKD, per germline. This CDR3 has 17 residues. The ends were cut back, 5 bases at V and 2 bases at J, with 20 bases in the middle. The CDR3 sequence: CATSGVAPGLPQETQYF. The CDR3 coding sequence is TGTGCCACCAGTGGCGTCGCGCCGGGACTGCCACAAGAGACCCAGTACTTC.

The chain employs TRBV3-1 (or the pseudogene TRBV3-2) and TRBJ2-3; possibly TRBD2 for D (5 bases). Trimming left V 1 base short and J 2 bases short, with 16 bases between. There are 17 residues in the CDR3. Per germline, CDR1 LGHDT and CDR2 YNNKEL (reference sequence). CDR3 sequence: CASSQVLGSGPTDTQYF. CDR3 coding DNA: TGTGCCAGCAGCCAAGTCCTAGGCAGCGGTCCCACAGATACGCAGTATTTT.

This chain connects TRBV2 to TRBJ2-2, with D perhaps matching TRBD2 (6 bases). The V gene's germline CDR1 is SNHLY and CDR2 FYNNEI. Trimming removed 1 base from V and 1 base from J, with 10 bases in between. CDR3 length: 16 residues. The CDR3 region is CASSEESSENTGELFF. DNA for the CDR3: TGTGCCAGCAGTGAAGAGTCTAGCGAGAACACCGGGGAGCTGTTTTTT.

CDR3 in DNA: TGTGCCAACTCCCCCGGGACAGGGGGTTGGCATCAGCCCCAGCATTTT. This sequence encodes CANSPGTGGWHQPQHF. The rearrangement uses TRBV25-1 and TRBJ1-5; 11 bases match TRBD1. The CDR3 is 16 residues long. Germline V lookup: CDR1 MGHDK, CDR2 SYGVNS. The V segment lost 10 bases and the J segment 5 bases; nucleotides outside the gene matches: 13.

The chain employs TRBV27 and TRBJ1-5; D not resolved. The V gene's germline CDR1 is MNHEY and CDR2 SMNVEV (reference sequence). Trimming stripped 3 bases from V and 4 bases from J, with 7 bases between. This CDR3 spans 13 amino acids. The CDR3 spells CASSFAGNQPQHF. The CDR3 region has the DNA TGTGCCAGCAGTTTCGCCGGTAATCAGCCCCAGCATTTT.

CDR3 loop: CAIRETGNTEAFF. In DNA, the CDR3 is TGTGCCATCAGAGAGACAGGGAACACTGAAGCTTTCTTT. The chain joins TRBV10-3 to TRBJ1-1; possible D gene TRBD1, 6 bases. Germline lookup yields CDR1 ENHRY and CDR2 SYGVKD. The CDR3 totals 13 residues. The V gene lost 6 bases and the J gene lost 1 base, with 9 bases spanning the gap.

The V call is TRBV28, the J call TRBJ1-5; no firm D call. The V gene's germline CDR1 is MDHEN and CDR2 SYDVKM. Trimming cost V 7 bases and J 7 bases, with 23 bases left between them. The CDR3 runs to 16 residues. The CDR3 DNA sequence: TGTGCCAGCACCCTGGGCCCTGGGCCCCGCGGGCAGCCCCAGCATTTT. Protein sequence: CASTLGPGPRGQPQHF.

This clone was observed once. V usage is TRBV7-2 and J usage is TRBJ1-6; D remains unclear. V was trimmed by 1 base and J by 10 bases, leaving 8 bases between them. Germline assignment: CDR1 SGHTA and CDR2 FQGNSA. The CDR3 has 13 residues. CDR3 sequence: CASSLDYRSPLHF. The CDR3 nucleotides read TGTGCCAGCAGCTTAGACTATCGGTCACCCCTCCACTTT.

This chain connects TRBV18 to TRBJ1-5; 7 nucleotides agree with TRBD1. Germline CDR1 and CDR2: KGHSH and LQKENI. This CDR3 is 14 amino acids long. J was trimmed by 6 bases and V by 4 bases; bases with no gene match: 6. The CDR3: CASSRRGDGQPQHF. The CDR3 DNA follows: TGTGCCAGCTCACGCAGGGGGGACGGTCAGCCCCAGCATTTT.

This clone was counted between two and nine times. V is TRBV30 and J is TRBJ1-3; 8 bases match TRBD1. This CDR3 comprises 16 residues. The trim removed 2 bases at V and 4 bases at J, leaving 10 bases unmatched. Germline lookup yields CDR1 GTSNPN and CDR2 SVGIG (reference sequence). CDR3 sequence: CAWSPDFRTGGNTIYF. The CDR3 DNA follows: TGTGCCTGGAGTCCGGACTTCCGGACAGGGGGAAACACCATATATTTT.

This clone was found a few times. This chain joins TRBV28 and TRBJ1-2, with D perhaps TRBD1 (5 bases). In germline, CDR1 is MDHEN, CDR2 SYDVKM. The CDR3 contains 14 residues. V was cut by 2 bases and J by 6 bases, with 13 bases left in between. This CDR3 reads CASSLLSGRDGYTF. The CDR3 DNA follows: TGTGCCAGCAGTTTACTATCAGGGAGGGATGGCTACACCTTC.

CDR3 DNA sequence: TGTGCCACCAGCAGAGAACTAGCGGGAGTGACTACCTACGAGCAGTACTTC. This gives the protein CATSRELAGVTTYEQYF. The gene calls are TRBV15 and TRBJ2-7, with 11 positions matching TRBD2. The CDR3 loop spans 17 amino acids. Germline CDR1 is LNHNV and CDR2 is YYDKDF (reference sequence). After removal of 0 bases from V and 2 bases from J, the junction contained 6 bases not matched to a gene.

This chain's CDR3 is CASRLPRILETQYF. CDR3 bases: TGTGCCAGCAGACTTCCCCGTATTTTGGAGACCCAGTACTTC. The chain links TRBV28 to TRBJ2-5; no definite D call. CDR1 and CDR2 from the germline V gene are MDHEN and SYDVKM. The CDR3 loop spans 14 amino acids. With 6 bases removed from V and 5 bases from J, the gap between germline ends came to 16 bases.

The gene calls are TRBV11-3 and TRBJ2-2, with TRBD1 identical over 9 bases. The germline V gene has CDR1 SGHNT and CDR2 YENEEA. The CDR3 sequence is 15 residues long. V trimming: 2 bases; J trimming: 5 bases; junction bases outside the gene matches: 3. CDR3 region: CASSLRTGDTGELFF. The CDR3 DNA follows: TGTGCCAGCAGCTTACGGACAGGGGATACCGGGGAGCTGTTTTTT.

V is TRBV30 and J is TRBJ1-5, with D maybe TRBD1 (6 bases). This CDR3 region has 15 residues. Looked up from germline, CDR1 is GTSNPN and CDR2 is SVGIG (reference sequence). Trimming pared 2 bases from V and 4 bases from J, leaving 15 bases between. The CDR3 here is CAWSPGTIGNQPQHF. CDR3 bases: TGTGCCTGGAGTCCTGGGACAATTGGAAATCAGCCCCAGCATTTT. Variable domain in full (rest from reference TRBV30 and TRBJ1-5): SQTIHQWPATLVQPVGSPLSLECTVEGTSNPNLYWYRQAAGRGLQLLFYSVGIGQISSEVPQNLSASRPQDRQFILSSKKLLLSDSGFYLCAWSPGTIGNQPQHFGDGTRLSIL.

V and J are TRBV21-1 and TRBJ2-5; TRBD2, the table's D call, lacks a check against the DNA. TRBV21-1 is termed a pseudogene. The CDR3 is made up of 14 amino acids. This chain's CDR3 is CATASGAPQETQYF. The DNA of the CDR3 is TGTGCCACCGCTAGCGGTGCTCCCCAAGAGACCCAGTACTTC.

Turning to this clone: Other DNA sequences of this sample code for an identical CDR3. The V and J genes are TRBV7-9 and TRBJ2-1, with TRBD2 matching over 7 bases. The CDR3 is 15 residues long. Germline assignment: CDR1 SEHNR and CDR2 FQNEAQ (reference sequence). The V and J ends lost 1 base and 3 bases, in that order; junction bases with no gene match: 3. The CDR3 nucleotides read TGTGCCAGCAGCTTAGGGACTAGTAACTACAATGAGCAGTTCTTC. The encoded protein is CASSLGTSNYNEQFF.

The chain recombines TRBV11-2 with TRBJ2-7, with TRBD1 as a possible D gene (6 bases). Trimming removed 1 base from V and 3 bases from J, with 16 bases in between. The CDR3 runs to 16 residues. Germline CDR1 SGHAT, CDR2 FQNNGV. For the CDR3, the DNA is TGTGCCAGCAGCTTAGGAACATTATGGGACAACTACGAGCAGTACGTC. It specifies CASSLGTLWDNYEQYV.